What follows are 8 T cell receptor beta chains derived from one specimen sequenced in a study of human T cells and chemical hapten exposure. In TCRdb, the RACE reads were re-called with MiXCR into one record per CDR3 protein. The sample consists of tens of thousands of distinct CDR3 sequences, around 10% of them appearing once. Time point described: pre-sensitization, week 0. Treatment here: therapeutic diphenylcyclopropenone sensitization with weekly scalp DPC. The sequences come from whole blood, collected in connection with sensitization to the hapten diphenylcyclopropenone (DPC). These receptors all stem from a woman aged 40-49 years with alopecia areata. Some clones in this sample may be carry-over from other donors' samples.

This clonotype has at least ten counts. The rearrangement uses TRBV7-9 and TRBJ2-7; 7 nucleotides align to TRBD1. This CDR3 is 15 amino acids long. V shed 5 bases and J 2 bases; nucleotides not matched to a gene: 9. The germline gives CDR1 SEHNR, CDR2 FQNEAQ (reference sequence). The CDR3 loop is CASSLTGVRTYEQYF. The CDR3 DNA follows: TGTGCCAGCAGCCTTACAGGGGTTAGAACCTACGAGCAGTACTTC.

Many counts were recorded for this clonotype. The rearrangement uses TRBV29-1 and TRBJ2-1; the D is unclear. This CDR3 region has 13 residues. V lost 4 bases and J 7 bases, leaving 14 bases between the germline ends. Germline CDR1 reads SQVTM; CDR2 reads ANQGSEA. CDR3 DNA sequence: TGCAGCGTTGTGTCCCAGGTCCGAAATGAGCAGTTCTTC. Amino acid sequence: CSVVSQVRNEQFF.

This clonotype was seen ten or more times. The CDR3: CASSSTGIVNTEAFF. The CDR3, as DNA: TGTGCCAGCAGTTCCACAGGGATAGTGAACACTGAAGCTTTCTTT. The J gene is TRBJ1-1, the V gene TRBV6-5; possibly TRBD1 for D (6 bases). From germline, CDR1 is MNHEY and CDR2 SVGAGI. The CDR3 runs 15 residues. The V and J ends lost 4 bases and 0 bases respectively, with 12 bases between them.

This clonotype was detected only a few times. CDR3 amino acids: CSASPIQGLESNQPQHF. In nucleotides, the CDR3 is TGCAGTGCTAGTCCAATACAGGGTTTAGAAAGCAATCAGCCCCAGCATTTT. This chain connects TRBV20-1 to TRBJ1-5; weak D call: TRBD1 (6 bases). This CDR3 spans 17 amino acids. V lost 3 bases to trimming and J lost 1 base, with 19 bases between them. Germline V gene sequence: CDR1 DFQATT, CDR2 SNEGSKA (reference sequence).

J is TRBJ1-2 and V is TRBV19, with a possible D match to TRBD1 (6 bases). CDR3 length equals 15 residues. Germline CDR1 reads LNHDA; CDR2 reads SQIVND (reference sequence). V dropped 0 bases and J dropped 4 bases, with 12 bases sitting between them. The CDR3: CASSIDRQAVYGYTF. Here the CDR3 DNA reads TGTGCCAGTAGTATAGATCGACAGGCGGTCTATGGCTACACCTTC.

This chain joins TRBV5-4 and TRBJ2-1, with D perhaps TRBD1 (6 bases). Trimming pared 0 bases from V and 8 bases from J, leaving 18 bases between. The germline gives CDR1 SGHNT, CDR2 YYREEE (reference sequence). This CDR3 is 16 amino acids long. The CDR3 protein is CASSLAVRGNWDEQFF. The DNA for the CDR3 is TGTGCCAGCAGCTTGGCGGTCAGGGGCAACTGGGATGAGCAGTTCTTC.

This clonotype has only a few counts. The rearrangement links TRBV21-1 to TRBJ2-1. TRBV21-1 is an annotated pseudogene. The length of the CDR3 is 15 residues. The CDR3 protein is CASEQRGNTRNEQFF. Here the CDR3 DNA reads TGTGCCAGCGAGCAACGCGGGAACACGCGCAATGAGCAGTTCTTC.

This clonotype has at least ten counts. The rearrangement links TRBV6-2 or TRBV6-3 to TRBJ2-3; D is unclear. From germline, CDR1 is MNHEY and CDR2 SVGEGT. V was pared by 6 bases and J by 2 bases, with 12 bases between. This CDR3 region has 14 residues. CDR3 sequence reads: CASSNRQYTDTQYF. The CDR3 nucleotides read TGTGCCAGCAGCAACCGGCAGTACACAGATACGCAGTATTTT.